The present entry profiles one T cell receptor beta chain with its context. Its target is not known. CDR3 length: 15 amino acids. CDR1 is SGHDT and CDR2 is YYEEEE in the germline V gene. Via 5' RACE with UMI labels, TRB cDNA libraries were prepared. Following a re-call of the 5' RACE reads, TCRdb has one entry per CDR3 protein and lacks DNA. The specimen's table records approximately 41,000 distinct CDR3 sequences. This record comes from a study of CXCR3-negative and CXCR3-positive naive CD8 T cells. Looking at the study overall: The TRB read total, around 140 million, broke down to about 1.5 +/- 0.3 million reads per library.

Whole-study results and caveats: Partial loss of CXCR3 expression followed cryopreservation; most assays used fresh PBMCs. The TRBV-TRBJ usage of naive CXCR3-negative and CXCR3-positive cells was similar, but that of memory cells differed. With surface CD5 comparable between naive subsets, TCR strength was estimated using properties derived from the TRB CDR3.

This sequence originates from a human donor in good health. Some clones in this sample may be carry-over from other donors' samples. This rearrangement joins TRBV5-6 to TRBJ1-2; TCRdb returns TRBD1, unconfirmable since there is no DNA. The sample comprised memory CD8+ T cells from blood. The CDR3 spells CASSFGQGGKNGYTF.